The 21 T cell receptor beta chains presented below share a single source sample, sequenced in a study of blood T cell repertoires in COVID-19. Sequencing used immunoSEQ multiplex PCR; TCRdb keeps in-frame clones, though not all of them. The sample has under 400,000 clones; about 91% are singletons. The material sequenced was peripheral blood. The receptors were sampled from a woman aged 25 to 45 with COVID-19, enrolled during active disease.

The rearrangement joins TRBV10-3 to TRBJ1-1; tentative D call: TRBD1 (6 bases). Germline CDR1 is ENHRY and CDR2 is SYGVKD. Trimming stripped 1 base from V and 1 base from J, with 7 bases between. CDR3 length: 14 amino acids. The CDR3 DNA reads as TGTGCCATCAGTGAGTTGGGGGCGAACACTGAAGCTTTCTTT. Residues: CAISELGANTEAFF.

This clone appeared once. The CDR3 DNA reads as TGTGCCAGCAGGCTAGCGGGGGATGCAGATACGCAGTATTTT. It yields the protein CASRLAGDADTQYF. V usage is TRBV2 and J usage is TRBJ2-3; 10 positions agree with TRBD2. V shed 6 bases and J 4 bases; nucleotides not matched to a gene: 4. The CDR3 length is 14 residues. Germline CDR1 SNHLY, CDR2 FYNNEI.

The CDR3 region is CASSFDSTPTYGYTF. The CDR3 region has the DNA TGTGCCAGCAGTTTTGACAGCACTCCGACCTATGGCTACACCTTC. The chain couples TRBV27 to TRBJ1-2; possibly TRBD1 for D (5 bases). V was shortened by 3 bases and J by 4 bases, with 15 bases between the two germline ends. This CDR3 is built from 15 residues. CDR1 and CDR2 (germline): MNHEY, SMNVEV (reference sequence).

This rearrangement joins TRBV5-1 to TRBJ1-3; perhaps TRBD1 as D (5 bases). The CDR3 loop spans 16 amino acids. V was pared by 3 bases and J by 1 base, with 14 bases between. Germline V gives CDR1 SGHRS, CDR2 YFSETQ. CDR3 bases: TGCGCCAGCAGCTCAGGACACTCAGTTTCTGGAAACACCATATATTTT. Its translation is CASSSGHSVSGNTIYF.

The chain has TRBV18 and TRBJ1-2; the D gene is possibly TRBD1 (5 bases). The CDR3 is 12 amino acids. The V gene's germline CDR1 is KGHSH and CDR2 LQKENI. The V gene lost 2 bases and the J gene lost 8 bases, with 9 bases spanning the gap. For the CDR3, the DNA is TGTGCCAGCTCACCATCGGGGGAGGGCTACACCTTC. It specifies CASSPSGEGYTF. Full variable domain (missing parts from reference TRBV18 and TRBJ1-2): NAGVMQNPRHLVRRRGQEARLRCSPMKGHSHVYWYRQLPEEGLKFMVYLQKENIIDESGMPKERFSAEFPKEGPSILRIQQVVRGDSAAYFCASSPSGEGYTFGSGTRLTVV.

In this sample, this clone turned up a few times. The chain couples TRBV7-7 to TRBJ2-7; a weak D match, TRBD1 (6 bases). CDR1 is SSHAT, CDR2 FNYEAQ, per germline (reference sequence). The CDR3 extends over 14 amino acids. CDR3 in amino acids: CASSCRDTGGEQYV. The CDR3 DNA follows: TGTGCTAGCAGTTGCCGGGACACCGGTGGGGAGCAGTACGTC.

This clone has just one count. The chain employs TRBV30 and TRBJ1-2; the D gene is possibly TRBD1 (5 bases). The germline V gene has CDR1 GTSNPN and CDR2 SVGIG (reference sequence). V gave up 6 bases and J gave up 2 bases, with 7 bases separating them. This CDR3 has 11 amino acids. CDR3 bases: TGTGCCTGCAGGGCGAACTATGGCTACACCTTC. It is translated as CACRANYGYTF.

J is TRBJ1-2 and V is TRBV11-2; 7 bases match TRBD1. V gave up 5 bases and J gave up 4 bases; unmatched junction bases: 7. The CDR3 contains 14 residues. Germline V gives CDR1 SGHAT, CDR2 FQNNGV. CDR3 sequence reads: CASSTRGFGYGYTF. The CDR3 DNA reads as TGTGCCAGCAGCACCAGGGGGTTCGGCTATGGCTACACCTTC.

This chain uses TRBV24-1 with TRBJ1-2; 7 bases line up with TRBD1. The CDR3 extends over 14 amino acids. Trimming removed 3 bases from V and 7 bases from J; junction bases left unmatched: 7. Germline-derived CDR1 and CDR2 are KGHDR and SFDVKD. CDR3 sequence: CATSDPTGNLGYTF. In DNA form, the CDR3 reads TGTGCCACCAGTGATCCGACAGGGAACCTTGGCTACACCTTC.

This sequence joins TRBV19 and TRBJ2-5, with no clear D. The CDR3 length is 14 residues. Between the trimmed V and J ends, which lost 4 bases and 1 base, there was a span of 10 bases. The germline CDR1 and CDR2 sequences are LNHDA and SQIVND (reference sequence). CDR3 DNA: TGTGCCAGTAGTACACGACGGAGCCAAGAGACCCAGTACTTC. Its protein is CASSTRRSQETQYF.

This clone occurred once. The genes are TRBV5-1 and TRBJ1-3; 11 positions agree with TRBD1. The CDR3 runs to 14 residues. From germline, CDR1 is SGHRS and CDR2 YFSETQ. V dropped 5 bases and J dropped 6; count of bases not matched to a gene: 4. CDR3 sequence reads: CASRRTGGENTIYF. In DNA, the CDR3 is TGCGCCAGCAGAAGGACAGGGGGCGAAAACACCATATATTTT.

This rearrangement joins TRBV9 to TRBJ1-1, with 7 bases lining up with TRBD1. The germline V gene encodes CDR1 SGDLS and CDR2 YYNGEE. V gave up 3 bases and J gave up 1 base; unmatched junction bases: 21. The CDR3 covers 20 residues. The chain's CDR3 is CASSAQYITGVGVENTEAFF. The CDR3 DNA follows: TGTGCCAGCAGCGCCCAATACATCACAGGGGTAGGGGTGGAGAACACTGAAGCTTTCTTT.

The CDR3 loop reads CASSVRAGLAGPHSYNEQFF. The CDR3 nucleotides are TGTGCCAGCAGCGTCAGGGCGGGACTAGCGGGACCACACTCCTACAATGAGCAGTTCTTC. The chain couples TRBV7-8 to TRBJ2-1, with TRBD2 matching over 13 bases. The CDR3 extends over 20 amino acids. The germline CDR1 and CDR2 sequences are SGHVS and FQNEAQ. V trimming: 5 bases; J trimming: 0 bases; junction bases outside the gene matches: 13.

The chain couples TRBV28 to TRBJ1-1; D perhaps matches TRBD1 (6 bases). This CDR3 is built from 13 residues. Germline CDR1 reads MDHEN; CDR2 reads SYDVKM. Trimming took 9 bases from V and 3 from J, leaving 14 bases between them. The chain's CDR3 is CASLQGGDTEAFF. The DNA of the CDR3 is TGTGCCAGTTTACAGGGTGGGGACACTGAAGCTTTCTTT.

This chain uses TRBV28 with TRBJ2-5; TRBD1 matches 11 bases. CDR1 MDHEN and CDR2 SYDVKM come from the germline V gene. The V and J ends lost 5 bases and 6 bases, in that order; junction bases with no gene match: 11. CDR3 length equals 16 residues. CDR3: CASSPAGTGGKKTQYF. The CDR3 nucleotides read TGTGCCAGCAGTCCAGCTGGGACAGGGGGGAAGAAGACCCAGTACTTC.

The CDR3 bases are TGTGCCTGGAGTGTACTCGGTGGTAACTATGGCTACACCTTC. It codes for CAWSVLGGNYGYTF. The gene calls are TRBV30 and TRBJ1-2; D gene unclear. CDR3 length: 14 residues. The germline V gene encodes CDR1 GTSNPN and CDR2 SVGIG (reference sequence). V was cut by 0 bases and J by 1 base, with 9 bases left in between. Drawing the rest from reference TRBV30 and TRBJ1-2, the complete variable domain is SQTIHQWPATLVQPVGSPLSLECTVEGTSNPNLYWYRQAAGRGLQLLFYSVGIGQISSEVPQNLSASRPQDRQFILSSKKLLLSDSGFYLCAWSVLGGNYGYTFGSGTRLTVV.

This chain joins TRBV4-1 and TRBJ2-2, with TRBD1 matching 10 bases. This CDR3 is built from 18 residues. Germline V gives CDR1 MGHRA, CDR2 YSYEKL. V trimming: 0 bases; J trimming: 5 bases; junction bases outside the gene matches: 9. This CDR3 is CASSQEDRGFKGTGELFF. The CDR3 DNA sequence: TGCGCCAGCAGCCAAGAGGACAGGGGGTTTAAGGGGACCGGGGAGCTGTTTTTT.

The genes are TRBV30 and TRBJ2-7; TRBD1 aligns across 10 bases. The CDR3 consists of 13 residues. The V segment lost 5 bases and the J segment 6 bases; nucleotides outside the gene matches: 7. Germline V lookup: CDR1 GTSNPN, CDR2 SVGIG (reference sequence). The chain's CDR3 is CAWGTGDAGEQYF. The CDR3 DNA reads as TGTGCCTGGGGGACAGGGGACGCGGGCGAGCAGTACTTC.

The genes are TRBV30 and TRBJ2-7; 8 bases agree with TRBD2. V shed 2 bases and J 5 bases; nucleotides not matched to a gene: 11. The CDR3 contains 15 residues. CDR1 is GTSNPN and CDR2 is SVGIG in the germline V gene (reference sequence). CDR3 region: CAWSRGGTPGNEQYF. DNA for the CDR3: TGTGCCTGGAGTCGGGGGGGCACACCCGGCAACGAGCAGTACTTC.

This clone has just one count. The chain joins TRBV6-2 or TRBV6-3 to TRBJ2-1; D unclear. Trimming removed 5 bases at V and 4 bases at J, with 6 bases between. The CDR3 runs 12 residues. Germline V gives CDR1 MNHEY, CDR2 SVGEGT. Here the CDR3 reads CASSPEYNEQFF. In DNA, the CDR3 is TGTGCCAGCAGTCCAGAATACAATGAGCAGTTCTTC.

The chain employs TRBV3-1 (or the pseudogene TRBV3-2) and TRBJ1-2; tentative D call: TRBD1 (6 bases). Germline assignment: CDR1 LGHDT and CDR2 YNNKEL (reference sequence). The length of the CDR3 is 14 residues. Trimming took 6 bases from V and 4 from J, leaving 15 bases between them. CDR3 loop: CASRSQGEGYGYTF. Written as DNA, the CDR3 is TGTGCCAGCAGGTCACAGGGTGAAGGCTATGGCTACACCTTC.